The entry below describes one T cell receptor beta chain. This entry is derived from a study of blood T cell repertoires in COVID-19. The CDR3 consists of 18 residues. With V trimmed by 0 bases and J by 1 base, 12 bases remained unmatched. Looked up from germline, CDR1 is MGHRA and CDR2 is YSYEKL. Seattle patients were enrolled while actively infected and followed longitudinally. How the authors handled the data: Amplification of reference gene primers provided the estimated nucleated cell counts. Profiled with immunoSEQ multiplex PCR; TCRdb holds only in-frame clones, not every one. V and J calls and clone size are given by that table; D and trimming were obtained from the DNA. The profile shows around 290,000 clones, just over 90% of them singletons.

This TCR derives from a woman aged 25-40 years with COVID-19, enrolled during active disease. The rearrangement uses TRBV4-1 and TRBJ2-7; 7 nucleotides line up with TRBD2. The specimen sequenced was peripheral blood. CDR3: CASSQDRISGLGSYEQYF. CDR3 bases: TGCGCCAGCAGCCAAGATCGTATTAGCGGGTTGGGGTCCTACGAGCAGTACTTC.